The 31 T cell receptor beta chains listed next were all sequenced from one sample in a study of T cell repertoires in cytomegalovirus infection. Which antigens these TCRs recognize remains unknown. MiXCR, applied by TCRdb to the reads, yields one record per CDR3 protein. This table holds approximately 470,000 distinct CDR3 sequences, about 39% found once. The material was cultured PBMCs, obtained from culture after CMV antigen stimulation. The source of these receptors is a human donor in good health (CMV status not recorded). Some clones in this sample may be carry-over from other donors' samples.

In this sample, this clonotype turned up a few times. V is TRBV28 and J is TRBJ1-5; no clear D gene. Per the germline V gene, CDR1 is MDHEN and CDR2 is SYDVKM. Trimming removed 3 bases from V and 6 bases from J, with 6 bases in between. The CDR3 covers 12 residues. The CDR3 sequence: CASSFLSQPQHF. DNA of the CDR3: TGTGCCAGCAGTTTTCTAAGTCAGCCCCAGCATTTT.

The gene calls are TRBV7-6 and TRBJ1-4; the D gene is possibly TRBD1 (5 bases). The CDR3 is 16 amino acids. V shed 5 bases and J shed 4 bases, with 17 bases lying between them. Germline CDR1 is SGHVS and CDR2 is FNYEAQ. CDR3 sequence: CASSLGAPQGNEKLFF. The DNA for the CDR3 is TGTGCCAGCAGCCTCGGGGCCCCGCAGGGTAATGAAAAACTGTTTTTT. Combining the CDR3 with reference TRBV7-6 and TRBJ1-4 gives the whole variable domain GAGVSQSPRYKVTKRGQDVALRCDPISGHVSLYWYRQALGQGPEFLTYFNYEAQQDKSGLPNDRFSAERPEGSISTLTIQRTEQRDSAMYRCASSLGAPQGNEKLFFGSGTQLSVL.

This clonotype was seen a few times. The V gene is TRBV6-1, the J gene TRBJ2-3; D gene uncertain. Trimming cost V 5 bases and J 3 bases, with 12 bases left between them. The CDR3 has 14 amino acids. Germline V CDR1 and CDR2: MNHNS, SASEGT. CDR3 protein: CASSSLTPTDTQYF. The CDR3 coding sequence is TGTGCCAGCAGTTCTTTGACTCCTACAGATACGCAGTATTTT.

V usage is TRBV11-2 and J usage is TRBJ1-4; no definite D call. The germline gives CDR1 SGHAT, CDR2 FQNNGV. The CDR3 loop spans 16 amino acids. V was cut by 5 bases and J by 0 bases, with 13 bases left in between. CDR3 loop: CASSPRGFATNEKLFF. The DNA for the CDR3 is TGTGCCAGCAGCCCACGGGGATTTGCAACTAATGAAAAACTGTTTTTT.

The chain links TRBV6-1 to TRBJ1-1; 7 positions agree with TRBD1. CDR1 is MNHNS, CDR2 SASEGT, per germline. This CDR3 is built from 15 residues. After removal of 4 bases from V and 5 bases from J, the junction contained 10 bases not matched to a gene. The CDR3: CASSGEDRWVTEAFF. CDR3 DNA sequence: TGTGCCAGCAGTGGAGAGGACAGGTGGGTTACTGAAGCTTTCTTT.

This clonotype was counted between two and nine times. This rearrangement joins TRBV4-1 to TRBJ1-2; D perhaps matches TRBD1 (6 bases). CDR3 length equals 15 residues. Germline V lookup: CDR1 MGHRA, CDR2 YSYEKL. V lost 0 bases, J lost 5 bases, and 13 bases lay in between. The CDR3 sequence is CASSQEGGGFYGYTF. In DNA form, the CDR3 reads TGCGCCAGCAGCCAAGAGGGGGGCGGATTTTATGGCTACACCTTC.

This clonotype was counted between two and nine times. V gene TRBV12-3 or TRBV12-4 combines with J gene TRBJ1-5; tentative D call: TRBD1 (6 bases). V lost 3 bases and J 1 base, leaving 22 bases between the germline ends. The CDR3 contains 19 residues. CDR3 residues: CASSFGGGGGLASNQPQHF. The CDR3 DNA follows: TGTGCCAGCAGTTTCGGCGGGGGGGGGGGCTTGGCGAGCAATCAGCCCCAGCATTTT.

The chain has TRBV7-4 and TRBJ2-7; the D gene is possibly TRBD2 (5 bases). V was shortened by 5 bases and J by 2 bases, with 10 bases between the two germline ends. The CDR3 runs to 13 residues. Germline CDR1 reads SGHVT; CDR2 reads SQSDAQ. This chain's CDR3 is CASSPGIAYEQYF. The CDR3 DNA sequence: TGTGCCAGCAGCCCGGGGATAGCCTACGAGCAGTACTTC.

This chain's CDR3 is CASSLALGEKQYF. In nucleotides, the CDR3 is TGTGCCAGCAGTTTAGCTCTAGGGGAGAAGCAGTACTTC. The chain recombines TRBV12-3 or TRBV12-4 with TRBJ2-7; D possibly uses TRBD1 or TRBD2 (5 bases each). V lost 0 bases, J lost 8 bases, and 11 bases lay in between. This CDR3 comprises 13 residues.

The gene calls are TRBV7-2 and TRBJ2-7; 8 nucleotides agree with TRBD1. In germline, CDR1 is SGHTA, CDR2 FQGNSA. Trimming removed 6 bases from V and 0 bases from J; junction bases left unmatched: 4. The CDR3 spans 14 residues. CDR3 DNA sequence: TGTGCCAGCAGAACAGGGGGGAGCTCCTACGAGCAGTACTTC. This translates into CASRTGGSSYEQYF.

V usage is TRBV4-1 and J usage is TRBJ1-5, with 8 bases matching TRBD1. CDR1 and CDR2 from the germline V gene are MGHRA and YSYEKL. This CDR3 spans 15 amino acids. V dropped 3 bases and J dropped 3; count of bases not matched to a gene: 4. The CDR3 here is CASSHDRGPNQPQHF. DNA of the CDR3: TGCGCCAGCAGCCACGACAGGGGTCCCAATCAGCCCCAGCATTTT.

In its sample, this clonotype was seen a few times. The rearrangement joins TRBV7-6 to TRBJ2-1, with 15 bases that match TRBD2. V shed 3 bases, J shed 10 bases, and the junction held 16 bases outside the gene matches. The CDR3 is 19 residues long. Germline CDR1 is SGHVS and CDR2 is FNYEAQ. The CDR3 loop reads CASSFPRGKGLAGGNEQFF. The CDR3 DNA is TGTGCCAGCAGCTTTCCACGCGGGAAGGGACTAGCGGGAGGTAACGAGCAGTTCTTC.

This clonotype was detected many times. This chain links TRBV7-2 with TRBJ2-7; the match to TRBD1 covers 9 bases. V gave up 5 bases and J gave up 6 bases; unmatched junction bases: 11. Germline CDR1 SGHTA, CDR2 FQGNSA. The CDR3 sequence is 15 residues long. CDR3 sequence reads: CASSPLGQGRIEQYF. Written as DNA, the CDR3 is TGTGCCAGCAGCCCCCTCGGACAGGGGAGGATCGAGCAGTACTTC.

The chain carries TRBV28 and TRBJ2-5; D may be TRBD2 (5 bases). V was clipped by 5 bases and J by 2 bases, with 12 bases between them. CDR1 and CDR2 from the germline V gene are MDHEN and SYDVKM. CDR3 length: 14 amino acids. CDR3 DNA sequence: TGTGCCAGCAGTAGCGGAACTAAACAAGAGACCCAGTACTTC. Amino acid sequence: CASSSGTKQETQYF.

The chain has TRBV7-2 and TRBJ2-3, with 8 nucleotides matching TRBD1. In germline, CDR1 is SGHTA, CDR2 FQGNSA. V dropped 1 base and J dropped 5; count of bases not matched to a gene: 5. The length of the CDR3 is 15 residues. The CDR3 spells CASSLEGQGIDTQYF. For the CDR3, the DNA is TGTGCCAGCAGCTTAGAAGGACAGGGAATAGATACGCAGTATTTT.

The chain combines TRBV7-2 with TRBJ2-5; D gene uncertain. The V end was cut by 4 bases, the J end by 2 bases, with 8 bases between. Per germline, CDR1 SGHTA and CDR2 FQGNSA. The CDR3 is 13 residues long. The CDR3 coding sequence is TGTGCCAGCAGCTCCCACGGGCAAGAGACCCAGTACTTC. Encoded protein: CASSSHGQETQYF. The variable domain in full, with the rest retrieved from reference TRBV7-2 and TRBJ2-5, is GAGVSQSPSNKVTEKGKDVELRCDPISGHTALYWYRQSLGQGLEFLIYFQGNSAPDKSGLPSDRFSAERTGGSVSTLTIQRTQQEDSAVYLCASSSHGQETQYFGPGTRLLVL.

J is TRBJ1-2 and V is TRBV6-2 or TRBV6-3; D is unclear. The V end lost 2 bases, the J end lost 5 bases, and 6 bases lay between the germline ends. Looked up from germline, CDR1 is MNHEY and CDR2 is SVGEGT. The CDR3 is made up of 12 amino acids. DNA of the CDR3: TGTGCCAGCAGTTACGCGTCTTATGGCTACACCTTC. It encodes CASSYASYGYTF.

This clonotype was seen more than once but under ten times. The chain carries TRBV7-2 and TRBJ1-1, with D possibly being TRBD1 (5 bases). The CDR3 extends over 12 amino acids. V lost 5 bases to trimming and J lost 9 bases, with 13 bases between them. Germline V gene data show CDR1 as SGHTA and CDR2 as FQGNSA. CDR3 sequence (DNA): TGTGCCAGCAGCCGGGGGACGGAGAAAGCTTTCTTT. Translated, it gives CASSRGTEKAFF.

CDR3 loop: CASSSLAGVYEQYF. Written as DNA, the CDR3 is TGTGCCAGCAGTTCCCTAGCGGGAGTCTACGAGCAGTACTTC. This sequence joins TRBV6-2 or TRBV6-3 and TRBJ2-7, with TRBD2 identical over 10 bases. Unmatched junction bases numbered 3, after V lost 4 bases and J lost 3 bases. Germline lookup yields CDR1 MNHEY and CDR2 SVGEGT. This CDR3 has 14 residues.

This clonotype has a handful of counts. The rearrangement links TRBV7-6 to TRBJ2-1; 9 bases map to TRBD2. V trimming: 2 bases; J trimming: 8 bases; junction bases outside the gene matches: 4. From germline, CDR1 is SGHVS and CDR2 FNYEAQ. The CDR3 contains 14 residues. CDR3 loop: CASSLNGGGDEQFF. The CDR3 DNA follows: TGTGCCAGCAGCTTAAACGGCGGGGGGGATGAGCAGTTCTTC.

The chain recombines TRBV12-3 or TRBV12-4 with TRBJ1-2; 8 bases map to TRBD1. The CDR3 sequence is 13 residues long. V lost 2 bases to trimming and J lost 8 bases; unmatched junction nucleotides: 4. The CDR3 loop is CASSLPGGRGYTF. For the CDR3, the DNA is TGTGCCAGCAGTTTACCAGGGGGCCGGGGCTACACCTTC.

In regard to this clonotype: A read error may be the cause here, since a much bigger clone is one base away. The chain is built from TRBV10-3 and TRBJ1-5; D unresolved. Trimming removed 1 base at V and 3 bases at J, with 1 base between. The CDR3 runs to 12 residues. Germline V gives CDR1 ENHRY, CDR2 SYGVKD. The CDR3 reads CAISEFNQPQHF. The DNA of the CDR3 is TGTGCCATCAGTGAGTTCAATCAGCCCCAGCATTTT.

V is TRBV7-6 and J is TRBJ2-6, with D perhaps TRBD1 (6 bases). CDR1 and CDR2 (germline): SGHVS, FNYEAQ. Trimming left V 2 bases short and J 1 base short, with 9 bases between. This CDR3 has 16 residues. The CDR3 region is CASSLRQGSGANVLTF. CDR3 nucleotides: TGTGCCAGCAGCTTACGCCAGGGGTCTGGGGCCAACGTCCTGACTTTC. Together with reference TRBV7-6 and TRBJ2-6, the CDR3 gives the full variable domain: GAGVSQSPRYKVTKRGQDVALRCDPISGHVSLYWYRQALGQGPEFLTYFNYEAQQDKSGLPNDRFSAERPEGSISTLTIQRTEQRDSAMYRCASSLRQGSGANVLTFGAGSRLTVL.

The CDR3 sequence is CASSVVRTTEAFF. For the CDR3, the DNA is TGTGCCAGCAGTGTAGTCAGGACCACTGAAGCTTTCTTT. The chain uses TRBV2 and TRBJ1-1; unclear D gene. The CDR3 loop spans 13 amino acids. The germline CDR1 and CDR2 sequences are SNHLY and FYNNEI. V was pared by 4 bases and J by 4 bases, with 10 bases between.

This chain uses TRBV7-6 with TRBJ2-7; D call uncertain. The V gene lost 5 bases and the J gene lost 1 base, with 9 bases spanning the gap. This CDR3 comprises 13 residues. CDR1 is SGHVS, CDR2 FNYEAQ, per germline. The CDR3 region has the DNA TGTGCCAGCAGCGGTTTTGGATCCTACGAGCAGTACTTC. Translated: CASSGFGSYEQYF.

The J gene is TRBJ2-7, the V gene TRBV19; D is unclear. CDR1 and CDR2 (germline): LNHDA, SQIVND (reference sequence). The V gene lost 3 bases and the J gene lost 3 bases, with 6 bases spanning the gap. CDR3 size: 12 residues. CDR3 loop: CASSIGNYEQYF. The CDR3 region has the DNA TGTGCCAGTAGTATCGGTAACTACGAGCAGTACTTC.

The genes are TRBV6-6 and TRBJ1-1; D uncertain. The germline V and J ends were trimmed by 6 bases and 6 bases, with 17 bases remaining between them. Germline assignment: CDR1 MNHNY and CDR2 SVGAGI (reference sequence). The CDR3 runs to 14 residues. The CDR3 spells CASRLDSFGPEAFF. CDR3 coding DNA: TGTGCCAGCAGACTAGATTCGTTCGGCCCTGAAGCTTTCTTT.

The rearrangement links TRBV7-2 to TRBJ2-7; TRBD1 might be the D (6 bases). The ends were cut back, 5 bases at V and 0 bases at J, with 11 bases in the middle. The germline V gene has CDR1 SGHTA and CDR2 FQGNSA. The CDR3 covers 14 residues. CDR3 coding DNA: TGTGCCAGCAGCAGACGGGACAACTCCTACGAGCAGTACTTC. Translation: CASSRRDNSYEQYF.

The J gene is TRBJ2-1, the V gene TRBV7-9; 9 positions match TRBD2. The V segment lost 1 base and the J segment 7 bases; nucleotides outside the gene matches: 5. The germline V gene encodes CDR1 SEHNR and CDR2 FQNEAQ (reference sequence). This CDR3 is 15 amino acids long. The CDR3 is CASSLVRGGENEQFF. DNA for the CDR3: TGTGCCAGCAGCTTAGTGCGGGGGGGCGAAAATGAGCAGTTCTTC.

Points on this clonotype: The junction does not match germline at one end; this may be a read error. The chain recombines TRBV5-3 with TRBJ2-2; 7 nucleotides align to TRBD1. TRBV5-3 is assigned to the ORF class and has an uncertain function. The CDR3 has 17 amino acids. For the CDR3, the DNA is TGTGCCAGCAGCTCGTCCTTAGACAGGGAGAACACCGGGGAGCTGTTTTTT. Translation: CASSSSLDRENTGELFF.

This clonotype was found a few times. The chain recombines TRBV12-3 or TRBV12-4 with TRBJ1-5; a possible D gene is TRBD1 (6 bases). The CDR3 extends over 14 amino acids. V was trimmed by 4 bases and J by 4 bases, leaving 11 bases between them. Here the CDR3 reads CASSSRGRNQPQHF. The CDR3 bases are TGTGCCAGCAGTTCCAGGGGCCGAAATCAGCCCCAGCATTTT.